Following are 9 T cell receptor beta chains from one sample sequenced in a study of blood T cell repertoires in COVID-19. Produced via immunoSEQ multiplex PCR; TCRdb's table is partial and in-frame only. The profile covers about 260,000 clones, with more than 90% appearing a single time and under 3% taken by the ten largest. Sequencing was performed on peripheral blood. The receptor source for this set is a person aged 18 to 35 with COVID-19, enrolled during active disease.

The chain links TRBV6-5 to TRBJ1-1; D is unclear. Germline lookup yields CDR1 MNHEY and CDR2 SVGAGI. Trimming removed 5 bases at V and 4 bases at J, with 11 bases between. The CDR3 sequence is 13 residues long. This CDR3 is CASSTGSLTEAFF. The CDR3 DNA follows: TGTGCCAGCAGTACCGGGTCTCTCACTGAAGCTTTCTTT.

V is TRBV7-9 and J is TRBJ2-7; TRBD2 aligns across 9 bases. The V segment lost 3 bases and the J segment 5 bases; nucleotides outside the gene matches: 2. CDR1 SEHNR and CDR2 FQNEAQ come from the germline V gene (reference sequence). The CDR3 totals 13 residues. The CDR3 protein is CASSLGLAHEQYF. CDR3 DNA: TGTGCCAGCAGCTTGGGACTAGCCCACGAGCAGTACTTC.

V usage is TRBV7-9 and J usage is TRBJ2-4; D is possibly TRBD2 (5 bases). This CDR3 contains 13 residues. Trimming took off 4 bases at V and 8 bases at J, with 12 bases between the two ends. Germline CDR1 is SEHNR and CDR2 is FQNEAQ (reference sequence). The CDR3 here is CASSSHYGDIQYF. In DNA, the CDR3 is TGTGCCAGCAGCTCCCACTACGGGGACATTCAGTACTTC.

With regard to this clone: This sample includes further DNA sequences coding for the same CDR3. J is TRBJ1-5 and V is TRBV7-9, with 7 bases matching TRBD1. V trimming: 4 bases; J trimming: 7 bases; junction bases outside the gene matches: 1. The length of the CDR3 is 12 residues. The germline CDR1 and CDR2 sequences are SEHNR and FQNEAQ (reference sequence). The CDR3 sequence is CASSSGGQPQHF. In nucleotides, the CDR3 is TGTGCCAGCAGCTCAGGGGGGCAGCCCCAGCATTTT.

The chain uses TRBV4-3 and TRBJ1-3; D is unresolved. From germline, CDR1 is LGHNA and CDR2 YSLEER. The germline V and J ends were trimmed by 0 bases and 0 bases, with 9 bases remaining between them. The CDR3 has 16 residues. CDR3 nucleotide sequence: TGCGCCAGCAGCCAAGAAAGACAAGACTCTGGAAACACCATATATTTT. This gives the protein CASSQERQDSGNTIYF.

V is TRBV7-9 and J is TRBJ2-1; D perhaps matches TRBD1 (5 bases). The V end lost 5 bases, the J end lost 15 bases, and 26 bases lay between the germline ends. The length of the CDR3 is 15 residues. Germline assignment: CDR1 SEHNR and CDR2 FQNEAQ (reference sequence). CDR3 protein: CASSEQDPRSERPFF. CDR3 nucleotide sequence: TGTGCCAGCAGCGAACAGGATCCTCGAAGCGAACGACCGTTCTTC.

This chain joins TRBV11-2 and TRBJ2-1; 8 nucleotides match TRBD2. Trimming removed 8 bases from V and 8 bases from J; junction bases left unmatched: 11. CDR1 is SGHAT, CDR2 FQNNGV, per germline. The CDR3 contains 14 residues. The CDR3: CASGIRGRSYEQFF. CDR3 sequence (DNA): TGTGCCAGCGGTATTCGCGGGAGGAGCTATGAGCAGTTCTTC.

CDR3 amino acids: CASSQGPGGQPQHF. DNA of the CDR3: TGTGCCAGCAGCCAAGGACCGGGAGGTCAGCCCCAGCATTTT. The rearrangement joins TRBV3-1 (or the pseudogene TRBV3-2) to TRBJ1-5; D is undetermined. V was cut by 1 base and J by 6 bases, with 10 bases left in between. The germline CDR1 and CDR2 sequences are LGHDT and YNNKEL (reference sequence). The CDR3 has 14 residues.

The chain recombines TRBV29-1 with TRBJ2-1, with TRBD1 as a possible D gene (7 bases). Germline CDR1 reads SQVTM; CDR2 reads ANQGSEA. This CDR3 comprises 15 residues. Trimming took off 2 bases at V and 8 bases at J, with 19 bases between the two ends. CDR3 region: CSVEWSGARGDEQFF. The CDR3 nucleotides read TGCAGCGTTGAATGGAGCGGAGCCAGGGGGGATGAGCAGTTCTTC.